The 6 T cell receptor beta chains given below trace back to one sample, sequenced in a study of T cell repertoires in cytomegalovirus infection. TCRdb re-called the reads with MiXCR, one entry per CDR3 protein. The sample includes 380,000 or so distinct CDR3 sequences, just under 35% of them seen just once. No cognate antigen is known for these TCRs. Sequencing used cultured PBMCs, obtained from culture after CMV antigen stimulation. These receptors originate from a human donor in good health (CMV status not recorded). Some clones in this sample may be carry-over from other donors' samples.

This chain connects TRBV4-3 to TRBJ2-6, with 8 bases identical to TRBD1. The CDR3 has 20 residues. Germline trimming cut 0 bases from V and 0 bases from J; bases unmatched to any gene: 10. Looked up from germline, CDR1 is LGHNA and CDR2 is YSLEER. The CDR3 here is CASSQDPVDRGFSGANVLTF. CDR3 bases: TGCGCCAGCAGCCAAGACCCAGTTGACAGGGGATTCTCTGGGGCCAACGTCCTGACTTTC.

This clonotype was counted ten times or more. This chain connects TRBV7-3 to TRBJ2-6; 8 nucleotides line up with TRBD1. The V segment lost 2 bases and the J segment 4 bases; nucleotides outside the gene matches: 16. The germline V gene encodes CDR1 SGHTA and CDR2 FQGTGA. The CDR3 extends over 20 amino acids. The CDR3 loop reads CASSLQPRRDRLGGANVLTF. CDR3 in DNA: TGTGCCAGCAGCTTACAGCCCCGCCGGGACAGGTTAGGCGGGGCCAACGTCCTGACTTTC.

This chain uses TRBV7-2 with TRBJ2-3; no definite D call. V lost 1 base, J lost 5 bases, and 7 bases lay in between. CDR3 size: 13 residues. Per the germline V gene, CDR1 is SGHTA and CDR2 is FQGNSA. The DNA of the CDR3 is TGTGCCAGCAGCTTAGTCCCCGGAGATACGCAGTATTTT. This translates into CASSLVPGDTQYF.

This chain connects TRBV7-2 to TRBJ2-7; D unresolved. CDR1 and CDR2 (germline): SGHTA, FQGNSA. The CDR3 has 15 residues. With 5 bases removed from V and 0 bases from J, the gap between germline ends came to 14 bases. The CDR3 region has the DNA TGTGCCAGCAGCCGTGGGCCAGACTCCTCCTACGAGCAGTACTTC. Translated, it gives CASSRGPDSSYEQYF.

As concerns this clonotype: A much larger clone sits a single nucleotide away, making a read error possible. The rearrangement links TRBV7-2 to TRBJ2-2; D gene ambiguous. The CDR3 has 14 residues. In germline, CDR1 is SGHTA, CDR2 FQGNSA. Trimming removed 1 base at V and 10 bases at J, with 13 bases between. The CDR3 DNA reads TGTGCCAGCAGCTTAGGTGTGGGTGCCGAGGAGCTGTTTTTT. This encodes CASSLGVGAEELFF.

The CDR3 loop is CSALRFRDGGYGYTF. As DNA, the CDR3 is TGCAGCGCCCTTCGCTTCAGGGATGGAGGATATGGCTACACCTTC. The chain couples TRBV29-1 to TRBJ1-2, with D perhaps TRBD1 (5 bases). The V gene's germline CDR1 is SQVTM and CDR2 ANQGSEA. The CDR3 length is 15 residues. V shed 7 bases and J shed 5 bases, with 23 bases lying between them.